Listed below are T cell receptor beta chains from one sample, sequenced in a study of CD8+CD57+ T cells in acquired aplastic anemia. In TCRdb, the reads were re-called with MiXCR into one record per CDR3 protein. The sample contains 150,000 to 200,000 distinct CDR3 sequences, 60% to 70% of which appear only once. Sequencing was performed on sorted CD4+, CD8+, or CD8+CD57+ T cells (not recorded which) from PBMCs. The source is a human donor in good health. The conserved cysteine and the conserved F or W are not part of the CDR3 here.

cdr3_aa: ASSSPGTEGGYT
v_call: TRBV7-9
j_call: TRBJ1-2
cdr3_length: 12

cdr3_aa: SARDPSSYEQY
v_call: TRBV20-1
j_call: TRBJ2-7
cdr3_length: 11

cdr3_aa: SVERTGQTQY
v_call: TRBV29-1
j_call: TRBJ2-3
cdr3_length: 10

cdr3_aa: ASSERGT
v_call: TRBV2
j_call: TRBJ1-2
cdr3_length: 7

cdr3_aa: ASSFRGTNEKLF
v_call: TRBV5-1
j_call: TRBJ1-4
cdr3_length: 12

cdr3_aa: ASSVGQGPEQY
v_call: TRBV9
j_call: TRBJ2-7
cdr3_length: 11

cdr3_aa: ASSPYPAVAF
v_call: TRBV13
j_call: TRBJ1-1
cdr3_length: 10

cdr3_aa: ASSPDRVSHGWSYNEQF
v_call: TRBV7-3
j_call: TRBJ2-1
cdr3_length: 17

cdr3_aa: ASSQGLAGLYNEQF
v_call: TRBV4-3
j_call: TRBJ2-1
cdr3_length: 14

cdr3_aa: ATSRDRGLGTL
v_call: TRBV15
j_call: TRBJ1-4
cdr3_length: 11

cdr3_aa: ASSSGLFQETQY
v_call: TRBV7-3
j_call: TRBJ2-5
cdr3_length: 12

cdr3_aa: SVESGQSYGYT
v_call: TRBV29-1
j_call: TRBJ1-2
cdr3_length: 11

cdr3_aa: SAGSGGGKTGELF
v_call: TRBV20-1
j_call: TRBJ2-2
cdr3_length: 13

cdr3_aa: ASSSGTYELY
v_call: TRBV7-9
j_call: TRBJ2-7
cdr3_length: 10

cdr3_aa: SAIQREGLTNEQF
v_call: TRBV20-1
j_call: TRBJ2-1
cdr3_length: 13

cdr3_aa: ATSSTGLLYYEQY
v_call: TRBV15
j_call: TRBJ2-7
cdr3_length: 13

cdr3_aa: ASSPVGQQDTQY
v_call: TRBV28
j_call: TRBJ2-3
cdr3_length: 12

cdr3_aa: ATSRGQGGNEQF
v_call: TRBV15
j_call: TRBJ2-1
cdr3_length: 12

cdr3_aa: ATSDGVGTHNEQF
v_call: TRBV24-1
j_call: TRBJ2-1
cdr3_length: 13

cdr3_aa: ASSDWQSSYEQY
v_call: TRBV2
j_call: TRBJ2-7
cdr3_length: 12

cdr3_aa: ASVERGENEQY
v_call: TRBV19
j_call: TRBJ2-7
cdr3_length: 11

cdr3_aa: ASNSQGGNQPQH
v_call: TRBV2
j_call: TRBJ1-5
cdr3_length: 12

cdr3_aa: SASQREDEQY
v_call: TRBV20-1
j_call: TRBJ2-7
cdr3_length: 10

cdr3_aa: ASSDGTGLNYGYT
v_call: TRBV2
j_call: TRBJ1-2
cdr3_length: 13

cdr3_aa: ATSGGDREQF
v_call: TRBV24-1
j_call: TRBJ2-1
cdr3_length: 10

cdr3_aa: ASSLKGDSPLH
v_call: TRBV7-9
j_call: TRBJ1-6
cdr3_length: 11

cdr3_aa: ASSLPIGDGEETQY
v_call: TRBV7-9
j_call: TRBJ2-5
cdr3_length: 14

cdr3_aa: ATSDLSPYEQY
v_call: TRBV24-1
j_call: TRBJ2-7
cdr3_length: 11

cdr3_aa: ASSVYTGDISGANVLT
v_call: TRBV2
j_call: TRBJ2-6
cdr3_length: 16

cdr3_aa: ASSPAMSSYNSPLH
v_call: TRBV5-6
j_call: TRBJ1-6
cdr3_length: 14

cdr3_aa: ASSAPGVLF
v_call: TRBV9
j_call: TRBJ2-2
cdr3_length: 9

cdr3_aa: ASSTPTEFKEQY
v_call: TRBV7-9
j_call: TRBJ2-7
cdr3_length: 12

cdr3_aa: ASSQALAGGANIQY
v_call: TRBV9
j_call: TRBJ2-4
cdr3_length: 14

cdr3_aa: ATQTGFFEQY
v_call: TRBV10-3
j_call: TRBJ2-7
cdr3_length: 10

cdr3_aa: SAIERDQY
v_call: TRBV20-1
j_call: TRBJ2-5
cdr3_length: 8

cdr3_aa: ASSGSAGGIYEQY
v_call: TRBV7-9
j_call: TRBJ2-7
cdr3_length: 13

cdr3_aa: ASSQYPGTGVDEQF
v_call: TRBV3-1
j_call: TRBJ2-1
cdr3_length: 14

cdr3_aa: AWSPQSNQPQH
v_call: TRBV30
j_call: TRBJ1-5
cdr3_length: 11

cdr3_aa: ASRENTGAGANVLT
v_call: TRBV2
j_call: TRBJ2-6
cdr3_length: 14

cdr3_aa: ASSLTSGGAGETQY
v_call: TRBV11-2
j_call: TRBJ2-5
cdr3_length: 14